These 27 T cell receptor beta chains were sequenced from one sample in a study of blood T cell repertoires in COVID-19. Profiled with immunoSEQ multiplex PCR; TCRdb holds only in-frame clones, not every one. The repertoire holds around 140,000 clones, with 80% to 90% as singletons. Sample: peripheral blood. All receptors derive from a man between 18 and 29 years old with COVID-19, enrolled during active disease.

In this sample, this clone turned up once. The V call is TRBV3-1 (or the pseudogene TRBV3-2), the J call TRBJ2-5; 9 nucleotides match TRBD1. Per germline, CDR1 LGHDT and CDR2 YNNKEL (reference sequence). There are 15 residues in the CDR3. Losses at the gene ends were 4 bases for V and 5 bases for J; bases not matched to a gene: 8. CDR3 coding DNA: TGTGCCAGCAGCCCATATACAGGGGGCGTGGAGACCCAGTACTTC. It translates to CASSPYTGGVETQYF.

The chain has TRBV24-1 and TRBJ2-7, with D uncertain. Per the germline V gene, CDR1 is KGHDR and CDR2 is SFDVKD. Trimming left V 1 base short and J 3 bases short, with 6 bases between. The CDR3 is 13 residues long. CDR3 protein: CATSDLGGYEQYF. Here the CDR3 DNA reads TGTGCCACCAGTGATTTAGGCGGCTACGAGCAGTACTTC.

The V and J genes are TRBV30 and TRBJ2-1; 9 nucleotides match TRBD2. V shed 1 base and J 5 bases; nucleotides not matched to a gene: 3. Per germline, CDR1 GTSNPN and CDR2 SVGIG (reference sequence). The CDR3 contains 14 residues. CDR3 in amino acids: CAWSGLAEHNEQFF. The CDR3 DNA reads TGTGCCTGGAGTGGACTAGCGGAGCACAATGAGCAGTTCTTC. Full variable domain (rest looked up from reference TRBV30 and TRBJ2-1): SQTIHQWPATLVQPVGSPLSLECTVEGTSNPNLYWYRQAAGRGLQLLFYSVGIGQISSEVPQNLSASRPQDRQFILSSKKLLLSDSGFYLCAWSGLAEHNEQFFGPGTRLTVL.

This chain links TRBV7-6 with TRBJ1-4; 10 positions match TRBD1. This CDR3 contains 15 residues. Germline CDR1 reads SGHVS; CDR2 reads FNYEAQ. Trimming at V came to 5 bases and at J to 7 bases, leaving 7 bases not matched to a gene. The CDR3 DNA is TGTGCCAGCAGCACGGGGACAGGGGAGTTTGAAAAACTGTTTTTT. Translating gives CASSTGTGEFEKLFF.

The chain links TRBV7-9 to TRBJ1-1, with D possibly being TRBD1 (5 bases). V was pared by 2 bases and J by 3 bases, with 16 bases between. This CDR3 is 16 amino acids long. Germline CDR1 is SEHNR and CDR2 is FQNEAQ (reference sequence). CDR3 DNA: TGTGCCAGCAGCTTACGGGGGGGAAGACCTGACACTGAAGCTTTCTTT. Protein: CASSLRGGRPDTEAFF.

V usage is TRBV4-1 and J usage is TRBJ1-4; D is unresolved. The CDR3 is 18 residues long. The ends were cut back, 1 base at V and 0 bases at J, with 15 bases in the middle. CDR1 is MGHRA, CDR2 YSYEKL, per germline. The CDR3, as DNA: TGCGCCAGCAGCCAAGTTCTAGAGGTTTCTCCAACTAATGAAAAACTGTTTTTT. Amino acid sequence: CASSQVLEVSPTNEKLFF.

In this sample, this clone turned up a few times. The DNA of the CDR3 is TGTGCCAGCATGGGCCCCTCGAGGGACTACGAGCAGTACTTC. It translates to CASMGPSRDYEQYF. This sequence joins TRBV7-9 and TRBJ2-7, with D maybe TRBD2 (5 bases). Germline lookup yields CDR1 SEHNR and CDR2 FQNEAQ (reference sequence). Trimming removed 7 bases at V and 3 bases at J, with 16 bases between. The CDR3 loop spans 14 amino acids.

The chain links TRBV5-1 to TRBJ2-2; no firm D call. The germline V gene has CDR1 SGHRS and CDR2 YFSETQ. This CDR3 spans 13 amino acids. Trimming cost V 0 bases and J 5 bases, with 5 bases left between them. The CDR3 spells CASSLETTGELFF. CDR3 DNA: TGCGCCAGCAGCTTGGAAACAACCGGGGAGCTGTTTTTT. The variable domain in full, with the rest retrieved from reference TRBV5-1 and TRBJ2-2, is KAGVTQTPRYLIKTRGQQVTLSCSPISGHRSVSWYQQTPGQGLQFLFEYFSETQRNKGNFPGRFSGRQFSNSRSEMNVSTLELGDSALYLCASSLETTGELFFGEGSRLTVL.

The CDR3 nucleotides read TGTGCCAGCAGTCAGACTATGTCGGAGACCCAGTACTTC. Protein sequence: CASSQTMSETQYF. This sequence joins TRBV28 and TRBJ2-5; D may be TRBD2 (5 bases). The germline V gene has CDR1 MDHEN and CDR2 SYDVKM. V gave up 5 bases and J gave up 5 bases, with 12 bases separating them. This CDR3 is built from 13 residues.

A single count supports this clone. The gene calls are TRBV7-2 and TRBJ2-1; a weak D match, TRBD2 (7 bases). This CDR3 contains 15 residues. V was clipped by 3 bases and J by 7 bases, with 16 bases between them. In germline, CDR1 is SGHTA, CDR2 FQGNSA. Here the CDR3 DNA reads TGTGCCAGCAGCTTGGGAGGGGGACAAGTGAATGAGCAGTTCTTC. It translates to CASSLGGGQVNEQFF. Filled out from reference TRBV7-2 and TRBJ2-1, the complete variable domain reads GAGVSQSPSNKVTEKGKDVELRCDPISGHTALYWYRQSLGQGLEFLIYFQGNSAPDKSGLPSDRFSAERTGGSVSTLTIQRTQQEDSAVYLCASSLGGGQVNEQFFGPGTRLTVL.

This clone has more than one count but fewer than ten. The J gene is TRBJ2-1, the V gene TRBV18; TRBD2 is a possible D gene (6 bases). Germline-derived CDR1 and CDR2 are KGHSH and LQKENI. Trimming removed 4 bases at V and 8 bases at J, with 15 bases between. CDR3 length: 14 residues. CDR3 in amino acids: CASSQRERSDEQFF. DNA of the CDR3: TGTGCCAGCTCACAACGGGAGAGATCCGATGAGCAGTTCTTC.

The CDR3 nucleotides read TGTGCCAGCAGCTTGGACAGGCCGAGCTCTGGGGCCAACGTCCTGACTTTC. Protein product: CASSLDRPSSGANVLTF. The chain couples TRBV5-4 to TRBJ2-6; weak D call: TRBD1 (5 bases). Trimming pared 0 bases from V and 0 bases from J, leaving 10 bases between. CDR1 is SGHNT and CDR2 is YYREEE in the germline V gene (reference sequence). This CDR3 contains 17 residues.

The chain uses TRBV7-2 and TRBJ2-5; D remains ambiguous. CDR1 is SGHTA and CDR2 is FQGNSA in the germline V gene. This CDR3 is 13 amino acids long. V lost 6 bases to trimming and J lost 5 bases, with 13 bases between them. For the CDR3, the DNA is TGTGCCAGCAGTGGGTGGGCTTCGGAGACCCAGTACTTC. Its protein is CASSGWASETQYF.

This sequence joins TRBV19 and TRBJ1-1; D is unclear. CDR3 length: 14 residues. CDR1 LNHDA and CDR2 SQIVND come from the germline V gene (reference sequence). Deletions cut 3 bases from V and 5 bases from J, with 13 bases between. CDR3 loop: CASSIRGRVTEAFF. The CDR3 nucleotides read TGTGCCAGTAGTATTAGAGGGCGGGTAACTGAAGCTTTCTTT.

The V gene is TRBV23-1, the J gene TRBJ2-2; maybe TRBD1 (6 bases). TRBV23-1 is noted as an ORF with a role that remains uncertain. The CDR3 covers 11 residues. With 9 bases removed from V and 6 bases from J, the gap between germline ends came to 8 bases. The CDR3 sequence is CASEGAGELFF. CDR3 coding DNA: TGCGCCAGTGAGGGGGCCGGGGAGCTGTTTTTT.

The chain is built from TRBV5-1 and TRBJ2-1, with 11 bases fitting TRBD2. The CDR3 extends over 16 amino acids. The V and J ends lost 4 bases and 4 bases, in that order; junction bases with no gene match: 7. From germline, CDR1 is SGHRS and CDR2 YFSETQ. The CDR3 nucleotides read TGCGCCAGCAGCCTCCTGGGACTAGCGGTGTACAATGAGCAGTTCTTC. This gives the protein CASSLLGLAVYNEQFF.

This chain uses TRBV19 with TRBJ2-7, with 9 bases identical to TRBD1. This CDR3 is 17 amino acids long. The V gene's germline CDR1 is LNHDA and CDR2 SQIVND (reference sequence). J was trimmed by 0 bases and V by 3 bases; bases with no gene match: 9. The CDR3 reads CASSIGTGTRGSYEQYF. The CDR3 DNA follows: TGTGCCAGTAGTATTGGGACAGGGACCCGGGGCTCCTACGAGCAGTACTTC. Based on the CDR3 plus reference TRBV19 and TRBJ2-7, the full variable domain is DGGITQSPKYLFRKEGQNVTLSCEQNLNHDAMYWYRQDPGQGLRLIYYSQIVNDFQKGDIAEGYSVSREKKESFPLTVTSAQKNPTAFYLCASSIGTGTRGSYEQYFGPGTRLTVT.

The chain joins TRBV6-2 or TRBV6-3 to TRBJ2-7, with D possibly matching TRBD2 (5 bases). The CDR3 has 13 residues. Germline V gene lookup returns CDR1 MNHEY and CDR2 SVGEGT. V was cut by 6 bases and J by 1 base, with 10 bases left in between. The CDR3 loop reads CASSSPGSYEQYF. Written as DNA, the CDR3 is TGTGCCAGCAGCAGCCCGGGATCCTACGAGCAGTACTTC.

The chain uses TRBV2 and TRBJ2-5, with TRBD2 as a possible D gene (6 bases). V gave up 9 bases and J gave up 6 bases, with 17 bases separating them. Germline CDR1 SNHLY, CDR2 FYNNEI. The CDR3 is made up of 13 amino acids. The CDR3 DNA reads as TGTGCCAGTCGGGTCGACGGGAGCCAGACCCAGTACTTC. Protein sequence: CASRVDGSQTQYF.

V usage is TRBV7-9 and J usage is TRBJ1-1, with 7 positions matching TRBD1. With 0 bases clipped from V and 0 bases from J, the junction kept 1 base outside the gene matches. Germline CDR1 SEHNR, CDR2 FQNEAQ (reference sequence). This CDR3 region has 15 residues. Here the CDR3 DNA reads TGTGCCAGCAGCTTAGCGACAGGGTTGAACACTGAAGCTTTCTTT. It specifies CASSLATGLNTEAFF.

CDR3 in DNA: TGTGCCAGTAGTATGCTAGGAGGGTTTGGAGCGTACACAGATACGCAGTATTTT. As protein: CASSMLGGFGAYTDTQYF. The chain links TRBV19 to TRBJ2-3, with TRBD2 as a possible D gene (6 bases). The CDR3 covers 18 residues. From germline, CDR1 is LNHDA and CDR2 SQIVND (reference sequence). Deletions cut 3 bases from V and 2 bases from J, with 21 bases between.

The chain couples TRBV21-1 to TRBJ2-1; the table assigns TRBD2, which was not confirmed against the DNA. TRBV21-1 is an annotated pseudogene. The CDR3 contains 17 residues. The CDR3 loop reads CASRQPTSGSSYNEQFF. Written as DNA, the CDR3 is TGTGCCAGCCGACAACCGACTAGCGGGAGCTCCTACAATGAGCAGTTCTTC.

Worth noting for this clone: One junction end does not reproduce the germline sequence, and a read error may be involved. V is TRBV3-1 (or the pseudogene TRBV3-2) and J is TRBJ1-4; D remains ambiguous. The CDR3 has 14 amino acids. Germline CDR1 and CDR2: LGHDT and YNNKEL (reference sequence). The CDR3 sequence is CASSQEQSGQKLLF. The DNA of the CDR3 is TGTGCCAGCAGCCAAGAACAGTCTGGGCAAAAACTGCTTTTT.

V usage is TRBV27 and J usage is TRBJ1-2, with TRBD1 matching 7 bases. Looked up from germline, CDR1 is MNHEY and CDR2 is SMNVEV (reference sequence). J lost 5 bases, V lost 5 bases, and 11 bases had no gene match. The CDR3 runs 15 residues. The CDR3 nucleotides read TGTGCCAGCAGTGGTGGACAGGACCCCAATTATGGCTACACCTTC. Translated, it gives CASSGGQDPNYGYTF.

This chain links TRBV7-8 with TRBJ2-3; 8 nucleotides align to TRBD1. V trimming: 5 bases; J trimming: 6 bases; junction bases outside the gene matches: 7. CDR1 is SGHVS and CDR2 is FQNEAQ in the germline V gene. The CDR3 covers 14 residues. The CDR3 loop is CASSARRQGDTQYF. The CDR3 region has the DNA TGTGCCAGCAGCGCCCGGAGACAGGGGGATACGCAGTATTTT.

This clone was seen a single time. This chain joins TRBV5-6 and TRBJ2-1, with D unclear. CDR3 length: 11 residues. CDR1 and CDR2 (germline): SGHDT, YYEEEE. Trimming cost V 4 bases and J 9 bases, with 8 bases left between them. CDR3 sequence reads: CASSAVREQFF. CDR3 in DNA: TGTGCCAGCAGCGCAGTACGTGAGCAGTTCTTC.

J is TRBJ1-1 and V is TRBV19; D may be TRBD1 (6 bases). CDR3 length: 14 residues. Trimming pared 5 bases from V and 1 base from J, leaving 11 bases between. Germline CDR1 and CDR2: LNHDA and SQIVND (reference sequence). CDR3 nucleotides: TGTGCCAGTAGTGCGTCGGGACAGAACACTGAAGCTTTCTTT. It codes for CASSASGQNTEAFF.